The clone carrying this TCR beta chain was seen ten or more times. This sample was taken from a study of Graves' ophthalmopathy and Graves' hyperthyroidism. The TCR beta CDR3 regions underwent amplification from RNA transcripts. HTBI primers served in a first-round RT-PCR, which a second-round multiplex PCR followed. TCRdb itself ran the multiplex PCR reads through MiXCR, one entry per CDR3 protein. The sample has around 1.1 million distinct CDR3 sequences; about two fifths are singletons. The germline V and J ends were trimmed by 5 bases and 1 base, with 11 bases remaining between them. The germline CDR1 and CDR2 sequences are SGHNT and YENEEA. The CDR3 length is 14 residues.

The receptor was isolated from an adult man with Graves' hyperthyroidism. This chain joins TRBV11-3 and TRBJ2-5; D is perhaps TRBD1 (5 bases). The sample was peripheral blood or thyroid tissue (not recorded which). The CDR3 DNA reads as TGTGCCAGCAGCAAAAGACAGACCCAAGAGACCCAGTACTTC. Protein product: CASSKRQTQETQYF.